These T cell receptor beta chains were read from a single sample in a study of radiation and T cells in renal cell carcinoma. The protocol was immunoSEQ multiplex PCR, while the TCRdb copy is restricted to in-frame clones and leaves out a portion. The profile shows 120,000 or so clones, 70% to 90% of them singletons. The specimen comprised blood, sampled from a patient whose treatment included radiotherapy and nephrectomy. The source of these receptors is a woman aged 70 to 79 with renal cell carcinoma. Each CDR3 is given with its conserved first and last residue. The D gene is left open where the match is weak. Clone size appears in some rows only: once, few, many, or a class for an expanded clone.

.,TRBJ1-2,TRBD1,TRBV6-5,CASSYSKTGGDGYTF,TGTGCCAGCAGTTACTCTAAGACAGGGGGCGACGGCTACACCTTC
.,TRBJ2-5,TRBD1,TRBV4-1,CASPEGDRGMETQYF,TGCGCCAGCCCCGAGGGGGACAGGGGGATGGAGACCCAGTACTTC
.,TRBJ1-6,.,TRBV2,CAWGRGIGSPLHF,TGTGCCTGGGGTAGGGGAATAGGTTCACCCCTCCACTTT
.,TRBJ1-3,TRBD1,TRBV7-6,CASSAEDRGRLSSGNTIYF,TGTGCCAGCAGCGCTGAGGACAGGGGGCGGCTTTCCTCTGGAAACACCATATATTTT
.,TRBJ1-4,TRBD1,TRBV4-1,CASSQDRDRDGEKLFF,TGCGCCAGCAGCCAAGACCGGGACAGGGATGGAGAAAAACTGTTTTTT
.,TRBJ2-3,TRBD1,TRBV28,CASRWRGTGYSTDTQYF,TGTGCCAGCAGATGGCGGGGGACAGGGTACAGCACAGATACGCAGTATTTT
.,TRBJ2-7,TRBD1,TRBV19,CASSIPGGQGGYEQYF,TGTGCCAGTAGTATCCCCGGGGGACAGGGAGGCTACGAGCAGTACTTC
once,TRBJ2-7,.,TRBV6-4,CASGEGGELYGAYEQYF,TGTGCCAGCGGCGAGGGGGGGGAACTGTACGGGGCCTACGAGCAGTACTTC
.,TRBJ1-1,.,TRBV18,CASSPINGGNTEAFF,TGTGCCAGCTCACCAATAAACGGTGGGAACACTGAAGCTTTCTTT
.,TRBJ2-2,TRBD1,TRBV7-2,CASSLFRTGMNTGELFF,TGTGCCAGCAGCTTATTTAGGACAGGGATGAACACCGGGGAGCTGTTTTTT
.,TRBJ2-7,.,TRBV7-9,CASSAGTAFREQYF,TGTGCCAGCAGCGCCGGGACGGCGTTTCGGGAGCAGTACTTC
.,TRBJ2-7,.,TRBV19,CASSIKSATEQYF,TGTGCCAGTAGTATTAAGTCCGCGACCGAGCAGTACTTC
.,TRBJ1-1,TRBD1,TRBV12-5,CASGLGVTGPQAAFF,TGTGCTAGTGGTTTGGGGGTGACAGGGCCCCAAGCAGCTTTCTTT
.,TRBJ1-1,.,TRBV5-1,CASSLDRLNTEAFF,TGCGCCAGCAGCCTCGACAGACTGAACACTGAAGCTTTCTTT
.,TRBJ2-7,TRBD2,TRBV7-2,CASSTLAGNYEQYF,TGTGCCAGCAGCACCCTAGCGGGGAACTACGAGCAGTACTTC
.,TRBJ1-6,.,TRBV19,CASSMTDNSPLHF,TGTGCCAGTAGTATGACAGACAATTCACCCCTCCACTTT
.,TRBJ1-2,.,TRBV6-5,CASSYSGLRGYGYTF,TGTGCCAGCAGTTACTCTGGCCTCCGGGGCTATGGCTACACCTTC
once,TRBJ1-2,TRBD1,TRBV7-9,CASSLETGGANYGYTF,TGTGCCAGCAGCTTAGAGACAGGGGGCGCGAACTATGGCTACACCTTC
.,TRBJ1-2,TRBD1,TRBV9,CASSVEDRGLYGYTF,TGTGCCAGCAGCGTAGAGGACAGGGGGCTCTATGGCTACACCTTC
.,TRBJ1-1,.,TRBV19,CASSQQMGRITHTEAFF,TGTGCCAGTAGCCAACAAATGGGTCGGATAACACACACTGAAGCTTTCTTT
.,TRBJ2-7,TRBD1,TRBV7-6,CASSSGQAPYEQYF,TGTGCCAGCAGTTCCGGACAGGCCCCCTACGAGCAGTACTTC
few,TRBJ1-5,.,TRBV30,CAWSVLTGSPNQPQHF,TGTGCCTGGAGTGTACTAACGGGGTCCCCTAATCAGCCCCAGCATTTT
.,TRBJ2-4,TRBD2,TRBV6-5,CATQRGGENIQYF,TGTGCCACCCAGCGGGGGGGCGAAAACATTCAGTACTTC
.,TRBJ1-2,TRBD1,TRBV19,CASYQTGGGFDGYTF,TGTGCCAGCTACCAAACAGGGGGCGGATTTGATGGCTACACCTTC
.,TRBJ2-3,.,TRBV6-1,CASSESVQPDTQYF,TGTGCCAGCAGTGAAAGTGTTCAGCCAGATACGCAGTATTTT
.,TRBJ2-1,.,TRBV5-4,CASSLLAGGNEQFF,TGTGCCAGCAGCTTGCTCGCGGGTGGAAATGAGCAGTTCTTC
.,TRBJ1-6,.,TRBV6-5,CASSYGTPNSPLHF,TGTGCCAGCAGTTACGGGACTCCTAATTCACCCCTCCACTTT
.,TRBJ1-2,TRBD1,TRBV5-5,CASTQGGSYGYTF,TGTGCCAGCACCCAGGGGGGCTCCTATGGCTACACCTTC
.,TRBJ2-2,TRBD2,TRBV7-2,CASSTRASGGGSTGELFF,TGTGCCAGCAGCACAAGGGCTAGCGGGGGCGGGTCCACCGGGGAGCTGTTTTTT
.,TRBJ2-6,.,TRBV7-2,CASSAGIGRGGSGANVLTF,TGTGCCAGCAGCGCTGGGATAGGCAGGGGGGGCTCTGGGGCCAACGTCCTGACTTTC
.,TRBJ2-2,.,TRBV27,CASSSAQGVGELFF,TGTGCCAGCAGTTCCGCTCAGGGAGTCGGGGAGCTGTTTTTT
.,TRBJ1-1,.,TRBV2,CASSEGGARGTEAFF,TGTGCCAGCAGTGAAGGGGGGGCGCGTGGCACTGAAGCTTTCTTT
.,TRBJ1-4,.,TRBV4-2,CASSQAPQGREKLFF,TGTGCCAGCAGCCAAGCCCCGCAGGGACGGGAAAAACTGTTTTTT
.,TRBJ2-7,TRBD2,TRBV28,CASSPTRLAGALSYEQYF,TGTGCCAGCAGCCCAACGCGACTAGCGGGGGCACTCTCCTACGAGCAGTACTTC
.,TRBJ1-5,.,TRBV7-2,CASSLEAHSNQPQHF,TGTGCCAGCAGCTTAGAAGCACACAGCAATCAGCCCCAGCATTTT
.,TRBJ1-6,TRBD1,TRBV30,CAWRVTGVDNSPLHF,TGTGCCTGGAGGGTAACAGGGGTGGATAATTCACCCCTCCACTTT
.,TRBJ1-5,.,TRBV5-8,CASSLNPLGNQPQHF,TGTGCCAGCAGCTTGAACCCGTTGGGCAATCAGCCCCAGCATTTT
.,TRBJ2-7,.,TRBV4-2,CASSQVSTVSYEQYF,TGTGCCAGCAGCCAAGTCAGTACAGTCTCCTACGAGCAGTACTTC
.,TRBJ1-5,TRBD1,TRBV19,CASSIGDRGPPGPQHF,TGTGCCAGTAGTATAGGAGACAGGGGGCCTCCAGGGCCCCAGCATTTT
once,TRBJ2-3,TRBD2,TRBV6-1,CASSALTGGPTDTQYF,TGTGCCAGCAGTGCCCTCACGGGGGGTCCCACAGATACGCAGTATTTT
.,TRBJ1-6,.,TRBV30,CAWSTQISYNSPLHF,TGTGCCTGGAGTACACAGATCTCCTATAATTCACCCCTCCACTTT
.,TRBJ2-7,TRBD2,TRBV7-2,CASSLGGGPLRTSSYEQYF,TGTGCCAGCAGCTTAGGAGGAGGGCCCCTTCGGACTAGCTCCTACGAGCAGTACTTC
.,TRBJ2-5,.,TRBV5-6,CASSLAGLEGETQYF,TGTGCCAGCAGCTTGGCCGGCCTGGAGGGGGAGACCCAGTACTTC
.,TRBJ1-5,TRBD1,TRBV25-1,CASSEGGGGSNQPQHF,TGTGCCAGCAGCGAAGGAGGAGGGGGCAGCAATCAGCCCCAGCATTTT
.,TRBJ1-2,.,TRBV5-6,CASSPGRQNYGYTF,TGTGCCAGCAGCCCCGGTCGGCAGAACTATGGCTACACCTTC
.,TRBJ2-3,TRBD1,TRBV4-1,CASSPRPGQGATDTQYF,TGCGCCAGCAGCCCGCGCCCCGGACAGGGGGCCACAGATACGCAGTATTTT
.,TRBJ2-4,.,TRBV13,CASSIRGRGVDIQYF,TGTGCCAGCAGCATTAGGGGCAGGGGTGTCGACATTCAGTACTTC
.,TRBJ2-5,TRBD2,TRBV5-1,CASSPSGGQETQYF,TGCGCCAGCAGCCCAAGCGGGGGCCAAGAGACCCAGTACTTC
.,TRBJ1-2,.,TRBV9,CASSVASGSYGYTF,TGTGCCAGCAGCGTAGCTTCGGGATCCTATGGCTACACCTTC
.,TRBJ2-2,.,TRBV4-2,CASSPPAAGTGELFF,TGTGCCAGCAGCCCGCCCGCGGCGGGGACCGGGGAGCTGTTTTTT
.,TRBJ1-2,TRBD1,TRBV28,CASSLVGTGERGYGYTF,TGTGCCAGCAGTTTAGTAGGGACAGGGGAAAGGGGCTATGGCTACACCTTC
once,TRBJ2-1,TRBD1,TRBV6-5,CASSLTGGFSYNEQFF,TGTGCCAGCAGTTTAACAGGGGGCTTCTCCTACAATGAGCAGTTCTTC